This T cell receptor beta chain was recorded in a study of cytomegalovirus exposure and HLA in healthy donors. Study-wide findings and caveats: Most of the CMV-associated TCR beta chains (in a later analysis) appeared to be HLA-restricted. There was a cluster of highly shared sequence variants that was likely a sequencing artifact. Later analysis reportedly placed an Asian-associated ancestry cluster below the roughly 630-donor mean in N-insertions.

The V gene end was trimmed by 1 base and the J gene end by 8 bases; junction bases not matched to a gene: 11. CDR1 SEHNR and CDR2 FQNEAQ come from the germline V gene (reference sequence). This CDR3 is 16 amino acids long. Unrecorded immune exposure was likely among donors, who were nominally healthy when sampled. A multiplex PCR was run with 60 Vbeta primers and 13 Jbeta primers. Measured with immunoSEQ multiplex PCR; TCRdb has only the in-frame clones, and not every one. The profile shows 75,000 to 100,000 clones, approximately 79% of them singletons. This clone came up once. Its antigen is still unknown.

The material sequenced was PBMCs. This chain uses TRBV7-9 with TRBJ2-1, with 7 bases that match TRBD1. The TCR comes from a male donor in good health and CMV-seronegative. CDR3: CASSLDLGQGVYEQFF. The CDR3 coding sequence is TGTGCCAGCAGCTTAGATTTAGGGCAGGGGGTCTATGAGCAGTTCTTC.